A selection of T cell receptor beta chains follows, all from one sample in a study of blood T cell repertoires in COVID-19. Sequencing used immunoSEQ multiplex PCR; TCRdb keeps in-frame clones, though not all of them. The sample carries around 300,000 clones, 80% to 90% recorded once. Source material: peripheral blood. The receptors stem from a man aged 30 to 39 with active or convalescent COVID-19. Each CDR3 is given without its conserved first and last residue. The order of the fields is CDR3 length, J gene, V gene, D gene, CDR3 protein. The D gene is left open where the match is weak.

11 TRBJ2-7 TRBV6-6 - ATKDGGPYEQY
12 TRBJ1-1 TRBV9 - ASSVGNGLTEAF
16 TRBJ2-7 TRBV5-1 TRBD2 ASSSGGSHSGRKDEQY
13 TRBJ2-7 TRBV27 TRBD1 ASSSRTGLPYEQY
13 TRBJ2-1 TRBV6-5 TRBD2 ASSYSTSGVNEQF
13 TRBJ2-3 TRBV2 - ASSVTRTDTDTQY
11 TRBJ1-1 TRBV2 TRBD1 ASRDREATEAF
11 TRBJ1-1 TRBV19 - ASSIQGTTEAF
13 TRBJ1-5 TRBV3-1/TRBV3-2 - ASSQLRGYNQPQH
12 TRBJ1-1 TRBV7-2 - ASSLAGRDTEAF
11 TRBJ1-5 TRBV2 - ASNVQYNQPQH
14 TRBJ2-3 TRBV24-1 TRBD2 ATSDLKAGLGDTQY
14 TRBJ2-1 TRBV7-2 TRBD2 ASSWASGGLYNEQF
14 TRBJ1-3 TRBV3-1/TRBV3-2 TRBD1 ASSLRDRAPGNTIY
11 TRBJ2-1 TRBV5-6 - ASSLLSAGGKF
14 TRBJ2-5 TRBV19 - ASSIPRGMFQETQY
12 TRBJ1-5 TRBV19 - ASRQAGSNQPQH
13 TRBJ1-1 TRBV15 TRBD1 ATSRARGRITEAF
12 TRBJ1-6 TRBV5-1 TRBD1 ASSLDRGDSPLH
11 TRBJ1-2 TRBV4-2 - ARSRGGDYGYT
14 TRBJ1-5 TRBV16 - ASSQSGSWRNQPQH
12 TRBJ1-4 TRBV11-2 - ASSFTVNNEKLF
11 TRBJ2-7 TRBV6-5 - AASPSTPYEQY
13 TRBJ2-7 TRBV18 - ASSPLVGASYEQY
12 TRBJ1-2 TRBV6-6 TRBD1 ASRFWDREYGYT
12 TRBJ1-2 TRBV5-4 - ASSRPRGGHGYT
12 TRBJ1-2 TRBV6-5 TRBD1 ASSSATGGRGYT
14 TRBJ1-5 TRBV30 - AWSVPRGRSNQPQH
11 TRBJ1-3 TRBV11-3 - ASRTYSGNTIY
14 TRBJ2-1 TRBV29-1 - SVAPLGSFPYNEQF
14 TRBJ2-3 TRBV5-1 TRBD2 ASSLGTSGSTDTQY
13 TRBJ1-3 TRBV7-9 - ASRDRRDPGHTIY
13 TRBJ2-1 TRBV10-3 - AISDRLEGQDEQF
11 TRBJ2-1 TRBV5-4 - ASSLPRLDEQF
14 TRBJ1-1 TRBV6-6 - ASSYPQGERNTEAF
13 TRBJ2-1 TRBV28 TRBD2 ASSLVAGEVNEQF
13 TRBJ1-2 TRBV5-1 TRBD1 ASSPERTGDYGYT
9 TRBJ2-1 TRBV2 - ASSAVNEQF
13 TRBJ1-2 TRBV3-1/TRBV3-2 - ASSHLIRANYGYT
11 TRBJ2-3 TRBV7-2 - ASRPEGADTQY
13 TRBJ2-5 TRBV7-6 - ASSLGQGYQETQY
11 TRBJ2-6 TRBV5-4 - ASTLPGANVLT
15 TRBJ1-6 TRBV11-3 TRBD1 ASSSSGGRSYNSPLH
15 TRBJ2-3 TRBV29-1 TRBD1 SVEPHPPDRGEDTQY
13 TRBJ1-1 TRBV19 - ASRALVGSGTEAF
14 TRBJ2-7 TRBV24-1 TRBD1 ATSDFDRESSYEQY
13 TRBJ2-3 TRBV19 - ASSIVTGPSDTQY
16 TRBJ1-5 TRBV2 TRBD1 ASSPSGTGVPFNQPQH
7 TRBJ2-1 TRBV7-9 - ASSPSGF
13 TRBJ2-5 TRBV2 - ASSAGSGGMETQY
10 TRBJ1-2 TRBV5-1 - ASSGENRGYT
15 TRBJ2-3 TRBV30 TRBD1 AWSVLLGQGVPDTQY
13 TRBJ1-5 TRBV6-2/TRBV6-3 TRBD1 ASSYPGQSYQPQH
14 TRBJ2-1 TRBV5-1 TRBD2 ASSFWLGGSPHEQF
13 TRBJ2-7 TRBV30 - AFSYGGSSSYEQY